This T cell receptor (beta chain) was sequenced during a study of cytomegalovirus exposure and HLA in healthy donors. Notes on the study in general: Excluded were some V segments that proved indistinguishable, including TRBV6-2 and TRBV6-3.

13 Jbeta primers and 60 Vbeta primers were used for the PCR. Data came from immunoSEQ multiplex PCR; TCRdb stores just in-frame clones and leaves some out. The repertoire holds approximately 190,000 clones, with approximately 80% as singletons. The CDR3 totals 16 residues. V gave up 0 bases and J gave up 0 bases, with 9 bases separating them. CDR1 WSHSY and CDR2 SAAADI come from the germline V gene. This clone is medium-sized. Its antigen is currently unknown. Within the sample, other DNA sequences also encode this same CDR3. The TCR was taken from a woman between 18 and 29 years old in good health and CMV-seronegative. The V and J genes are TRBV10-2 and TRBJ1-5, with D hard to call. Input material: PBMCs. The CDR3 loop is CASSESPGNSNQPQHF. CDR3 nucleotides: TGCGCCAGCAGTGAGTCACCGGGGAATAGCAATCAGCCCCAGCATTTT.